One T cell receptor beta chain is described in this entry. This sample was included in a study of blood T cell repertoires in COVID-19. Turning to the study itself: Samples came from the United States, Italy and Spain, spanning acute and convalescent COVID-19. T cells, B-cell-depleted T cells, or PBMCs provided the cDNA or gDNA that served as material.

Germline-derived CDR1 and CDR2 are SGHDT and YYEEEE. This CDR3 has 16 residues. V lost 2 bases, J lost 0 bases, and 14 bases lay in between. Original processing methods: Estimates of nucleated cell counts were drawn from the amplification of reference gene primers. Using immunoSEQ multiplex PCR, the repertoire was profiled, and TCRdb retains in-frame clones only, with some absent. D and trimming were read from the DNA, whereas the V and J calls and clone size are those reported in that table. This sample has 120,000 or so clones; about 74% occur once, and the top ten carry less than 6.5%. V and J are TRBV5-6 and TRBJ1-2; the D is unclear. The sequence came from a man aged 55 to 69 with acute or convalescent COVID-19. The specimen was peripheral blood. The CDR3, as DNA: TGTGCCAGCAGCTTAGGATATGCGCGGACTAACTATGGCTACACCTTC. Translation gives CASSLGYARTNYGYTF.